The entry below describes one T cell receptor beta chain. Its specificity is not known. This entry belongs to a study of T cell responses to AZD1222 COVID-19 vaccine. In the study overall: Pooling of second doses given at about 4 or about 12 weeks was done.

Broader study findings: Dominant at 160-218 and 743-854, vaccine-associated CD4 TCRs also spanned spike.

Clones were sequenced by immunoSEQ multiplex PCR, and TCRdb holds only the in-frame ones, with some missing. The sample contains about 130,000 clones, around 86% of which appear only once. The material sequenced was peripheral blood, taken on day 0 of AZD1222 vaccination. This receptor was obtained from an adult in good health.

DNA for the CDR3: TGTGCCAGCCTGGGGGGAGTTAACTATGGCTACACCTTC. This gives the protein CASLGGVNYGYTF. The chain has TRBV28 and TRBJ1-2, with a weak D call TRBD1 (5 bases). This CDR3 has 13 residues. V lost 8 bases and J lost 1, with 11 bases in between. Germline CDR1 reads MDHEN; CDR2 reads SYDVKM.